This entry is about one T cell receptor (beta chain). Per the authors' pipeline: The assay estimated nucleated cells by amplifying reference gene primers. Method: immunoSEQ multiplex PCR; TCRdb's copy keeps in-frame clones and lacks some. For V, J and clone size, that table is used; D and trimming come from the DNA. The table shows about 230,000 clones, with roughly 82% occurring only once. The record originates from a study of blood T cell repertoires in COVID-19. Overall study: From the United States, Italy and Spain came samples of acute and convalescent COVID-19.

The J segment lost 5 bases and the V segment lost 4 bases, leaving 12 bases of the junction unmatched. CDR1 and CDR2 from the germline V gene are SGHTS and YDEGEE. This CDR3 region has 15 residues. This chain uses TRBV5-8 with TRBJ2-7, with 7 bases identical to TRBD2. The sample was peripheral blood. The TCR comes from a woman aged 40 to 50 who had recovered from COVID-19. The CDR3 loop is CASSRMWGGFDEQYF. In DNA, the CDR3 is TGTGCCAGCAGCAGAATGTGGGGGGGTTTCGACGAGCAGTACTTC.